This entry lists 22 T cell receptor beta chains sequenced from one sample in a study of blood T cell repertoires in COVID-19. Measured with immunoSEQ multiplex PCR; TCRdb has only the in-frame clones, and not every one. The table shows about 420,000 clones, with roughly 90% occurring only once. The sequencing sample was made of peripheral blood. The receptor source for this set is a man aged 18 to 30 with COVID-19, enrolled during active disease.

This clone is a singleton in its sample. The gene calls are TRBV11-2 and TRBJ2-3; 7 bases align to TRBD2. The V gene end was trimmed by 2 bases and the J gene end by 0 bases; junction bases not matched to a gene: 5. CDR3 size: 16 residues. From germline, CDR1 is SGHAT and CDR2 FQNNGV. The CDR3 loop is CASSLRNGGSTDTQYF. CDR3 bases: TGTGCCAGCAGCTTACGGAACGGGGGGAGCACAGATACGCAGTATTTT.

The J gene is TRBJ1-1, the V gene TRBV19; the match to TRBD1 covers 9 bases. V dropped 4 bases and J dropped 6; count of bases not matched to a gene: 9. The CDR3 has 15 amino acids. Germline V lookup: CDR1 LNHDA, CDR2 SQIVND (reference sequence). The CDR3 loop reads CASSRDREVFAEAFF. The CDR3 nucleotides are TGTGCCAGTAGTAGGGACAGGGAGGTCTTCGCTGAAGCTTTCTTT.

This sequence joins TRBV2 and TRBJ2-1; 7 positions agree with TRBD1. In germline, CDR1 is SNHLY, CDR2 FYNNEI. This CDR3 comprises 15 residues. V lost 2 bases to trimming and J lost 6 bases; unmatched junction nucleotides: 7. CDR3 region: CASSERGLGSNEQFF. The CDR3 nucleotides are TGTGCCAGCAGTGAAAGGGGGCTGGGAAGCAATGAGCAGTTCTTC.

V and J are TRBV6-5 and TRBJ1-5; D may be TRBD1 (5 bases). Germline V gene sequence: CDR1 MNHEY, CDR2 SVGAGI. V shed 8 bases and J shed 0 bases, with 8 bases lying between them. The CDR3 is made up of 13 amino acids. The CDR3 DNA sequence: TGTGCCAGCCAGGGACTTAGCAATCAGCCCCAGCATTTT. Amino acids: CASQGLSNQPQHF.

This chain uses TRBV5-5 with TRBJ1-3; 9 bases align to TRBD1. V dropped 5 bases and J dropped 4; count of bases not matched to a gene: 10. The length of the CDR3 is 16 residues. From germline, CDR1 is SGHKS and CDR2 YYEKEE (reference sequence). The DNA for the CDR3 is TGTGCCAGCAGAAGGACAGGGGAGTCGGTAGGAAACACCATATATTTT. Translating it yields CASRRTGESVGNTIYF.

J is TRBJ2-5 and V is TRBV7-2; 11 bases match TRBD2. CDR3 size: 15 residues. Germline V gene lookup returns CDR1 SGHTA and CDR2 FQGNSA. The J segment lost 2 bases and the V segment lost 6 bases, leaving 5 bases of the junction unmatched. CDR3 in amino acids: CASRLTSGEQETQYF. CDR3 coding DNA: TGTGCCAGCAGACTGACTAGCGGGGAACAAGAGACCCAGTACTTC.

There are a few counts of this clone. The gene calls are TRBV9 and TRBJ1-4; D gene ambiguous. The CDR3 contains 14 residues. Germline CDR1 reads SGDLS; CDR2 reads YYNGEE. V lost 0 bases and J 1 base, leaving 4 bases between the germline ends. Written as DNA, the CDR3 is TGTGCCAGCAGCGTAGACGGAACTAATGAAAAACTGTTTTTT. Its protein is CASSVDGTNEKLFF. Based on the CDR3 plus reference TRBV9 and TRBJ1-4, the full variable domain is DSGVTQTPKHLITATGQRVTLRCSPRSGDLSVYWYQQSLDQGLQFLIQYYNGEERAKGNILERFSAQQFPDLHSELNLSSLELGDSALYFCASSVDGTNEKLFFGSGTQLSVL.

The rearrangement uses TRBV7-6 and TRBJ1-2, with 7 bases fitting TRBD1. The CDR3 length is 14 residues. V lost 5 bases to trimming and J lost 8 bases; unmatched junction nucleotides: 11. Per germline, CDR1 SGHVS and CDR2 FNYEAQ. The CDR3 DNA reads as TGTGCCAGCAGCCTACAGGGGAACGAGGGAGGCTACACCTTC. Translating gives CASSLQGNEGGYTF.

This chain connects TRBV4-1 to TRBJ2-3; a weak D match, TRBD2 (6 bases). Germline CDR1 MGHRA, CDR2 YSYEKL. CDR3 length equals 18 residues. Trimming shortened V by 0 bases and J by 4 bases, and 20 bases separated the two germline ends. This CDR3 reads CASSQDSLTGWEADTQYF. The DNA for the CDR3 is TGCGCCAGCAGCCAAGATAGTCTGACGGGTTGGGAGGCAGATACGCAGTATTTT.

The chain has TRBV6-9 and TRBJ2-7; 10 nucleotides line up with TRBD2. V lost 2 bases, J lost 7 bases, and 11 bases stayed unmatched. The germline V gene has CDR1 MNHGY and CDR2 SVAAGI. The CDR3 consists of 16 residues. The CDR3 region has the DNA TGTGCCAGCAGTTATGGAGGGGCCGCTAGCGGGAGAGAGCAGTACTTC. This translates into CASSYGGAASGREQYF.

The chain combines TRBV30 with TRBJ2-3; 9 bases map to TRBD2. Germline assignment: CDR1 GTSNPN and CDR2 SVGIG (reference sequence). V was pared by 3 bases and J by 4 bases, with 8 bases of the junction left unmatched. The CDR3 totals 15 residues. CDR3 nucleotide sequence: TGTGCCTGGAGAGCACTAGCGGGCTCCCCAGATACGCAGTATTTT. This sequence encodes CAWRALAGSPDTQYF.

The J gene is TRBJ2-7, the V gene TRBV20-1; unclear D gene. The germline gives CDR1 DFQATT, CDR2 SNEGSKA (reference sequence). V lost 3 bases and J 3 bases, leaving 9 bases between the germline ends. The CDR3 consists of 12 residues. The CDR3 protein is CSASINGYEQYF. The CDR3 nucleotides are TGCAGTGCTAGTATTAACGGCTACGAGCAGTACTTC.

CDR3: CASSLGVRGGLRETQYF. The CDR3 DNA follows: TGTGCCAGCAGCTTGGGGGTGCGGGGGGGCCTTCGGGAGACCCAGTACTTC. The chain employs TRBV5-4 and TRBJ2-5; 9 bases match TRBD2. Trimming at V came to 0 bases and at J to 5 bases, leaving 11 bases not matched to a gene. Germline CDR1 and CDR2: SGHNT and YYREEE (reference sequence). The CDR3 runs to 17 residues.

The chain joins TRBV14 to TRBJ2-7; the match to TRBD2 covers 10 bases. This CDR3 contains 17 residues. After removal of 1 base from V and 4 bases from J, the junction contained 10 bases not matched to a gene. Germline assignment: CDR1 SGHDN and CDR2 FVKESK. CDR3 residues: CASSQASSGRGLYEQYF. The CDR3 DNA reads TGTGCCAGCAGCCAAGCATCTAGCGGGAGAGGACTATACGAGCAGTACTTC.

CDR3 region: CASSESWGLAGFF. Written as DNA, the CDR3 is TGTGCCAGCAGTGAATCTTGGGGACTAGCGGGGTTCTTC. The chain uses TRBV2 and TRBJ2-1; 12 bases align to TRBD2. The germline gives CDR1 SNHLY, CDR2 FYNNEI. V lost 2 bases and J lost 15; bases outside the gene matches: 5. CDR3 length: 13 amino acids.

The CDR3 DNA sequence: TGTGCCAGCAGCCCCCTGGGACTAGACAATGAGCAGTTCTTC. Amino acid sequence: CASSPLGLDNEQFF. The chain couples TRBV9 to TRBJ2-1; 8 bases fit TRBD2. With V trimmed by 4 bases and J by 5 bases, 5 bases remained unmatched. CDR3 length: 14 residues. Germline lookup yields CDR1 SGDLS and CDR2 YYNGEE.

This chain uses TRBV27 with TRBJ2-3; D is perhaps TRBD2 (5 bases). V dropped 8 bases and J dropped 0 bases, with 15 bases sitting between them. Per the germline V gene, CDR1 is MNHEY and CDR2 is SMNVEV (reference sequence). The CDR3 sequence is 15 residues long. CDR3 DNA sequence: TGTGCCAGCGGGCGAAGCGGACTTAGCACAGATACGCAGTATTTT. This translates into CASGRSGLSTDTQYF.

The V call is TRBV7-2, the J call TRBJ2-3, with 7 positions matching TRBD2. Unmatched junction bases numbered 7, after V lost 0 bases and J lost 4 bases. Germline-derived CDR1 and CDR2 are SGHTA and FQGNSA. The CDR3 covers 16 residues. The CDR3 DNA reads TGTGCCAGCAGCTTAGCGGGAGGGCCGGGGTCAGATACGCAGTATTTT. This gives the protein CASSLAGGPGSDTQYF.

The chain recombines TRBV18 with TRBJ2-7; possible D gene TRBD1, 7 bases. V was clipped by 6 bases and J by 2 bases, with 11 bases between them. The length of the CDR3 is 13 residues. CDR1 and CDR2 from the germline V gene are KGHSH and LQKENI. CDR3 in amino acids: CASSGGQTYEQYF. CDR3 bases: TGTGCCAGCTCCGGGGGACAGACCTACGAGCAGTACTTC.

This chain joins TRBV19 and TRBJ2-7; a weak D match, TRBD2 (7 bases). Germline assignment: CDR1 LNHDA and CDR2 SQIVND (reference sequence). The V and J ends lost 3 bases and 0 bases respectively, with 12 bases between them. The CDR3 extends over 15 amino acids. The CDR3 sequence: CASSIRGGASYEQYF. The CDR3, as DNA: TGTGCCAGTAGTATTCGAGGGGGGGCCTCCTACGAGCAGTACTTC.

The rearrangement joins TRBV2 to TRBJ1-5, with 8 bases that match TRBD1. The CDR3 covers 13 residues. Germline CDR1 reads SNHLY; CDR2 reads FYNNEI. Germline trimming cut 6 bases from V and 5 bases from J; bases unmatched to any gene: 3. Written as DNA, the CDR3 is TGTGCCAGCAGCTCACAGGGGGATCAGCCCCAGCATTTT. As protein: CASSSQGDQPQHF.

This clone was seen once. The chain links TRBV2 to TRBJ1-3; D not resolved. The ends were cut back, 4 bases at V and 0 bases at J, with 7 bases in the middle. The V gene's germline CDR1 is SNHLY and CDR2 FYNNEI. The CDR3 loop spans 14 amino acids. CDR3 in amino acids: CASSASVSGNTIYF. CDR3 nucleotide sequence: TGTGCCAGCAGTGCTTCTGTCTCTGGAAACACCATATATTTT.